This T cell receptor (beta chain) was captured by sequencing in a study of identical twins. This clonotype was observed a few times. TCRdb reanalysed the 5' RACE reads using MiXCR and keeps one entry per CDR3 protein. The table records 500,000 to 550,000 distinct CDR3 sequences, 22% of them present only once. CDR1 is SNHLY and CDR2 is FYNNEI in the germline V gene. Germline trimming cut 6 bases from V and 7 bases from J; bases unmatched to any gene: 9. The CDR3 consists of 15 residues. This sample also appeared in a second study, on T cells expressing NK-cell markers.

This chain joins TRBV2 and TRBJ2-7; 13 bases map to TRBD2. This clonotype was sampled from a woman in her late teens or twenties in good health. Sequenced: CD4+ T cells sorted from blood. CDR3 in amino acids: CASRDGLAGEGEQYF. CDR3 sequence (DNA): TGTGCCAGCAGAGATGGACTAGCGGGAGAGGGGGAGCAGTACTTC.